The TCR beta chain described here comes from a study of blood T cell repertoires in COVID-19. Across the whole study: PBMCs, B-cell-depleted T cells, or T cells were the source of the cDNA or gDNA that made up the material.

The table came from immunoSEQ multiplex PCR; TCRdb's copy has only in-frame clones and leaves some out. There are around 220,000 clones in the sample; over 80% occur only once, and 5.5% to 7.5% lies in the top ten. CDR1 and CDR2 from the germline V gene are MNHEY and SVGEGT. CDR3 length: 14 amino acids. V dropped 3 bases and J dropped 4; count of bases not matched to a gene: 0. The receptor was isolated from a woman aged 40 to 50 who had recovered from COVID-19. The sample was PBMCs or T cells enriched from blood (not recorded which). The V and J genes are TRBV6-2 or TRBV6-3 and TRBJ2-1, with 10 bases aligning to TRBD2. The CDR3 DNA reads TGTGCCAGCAGTTATAGCGGGAGGTACAATGAGCAGTTCTTC. Translation: CASSYSGRYNEQFF.